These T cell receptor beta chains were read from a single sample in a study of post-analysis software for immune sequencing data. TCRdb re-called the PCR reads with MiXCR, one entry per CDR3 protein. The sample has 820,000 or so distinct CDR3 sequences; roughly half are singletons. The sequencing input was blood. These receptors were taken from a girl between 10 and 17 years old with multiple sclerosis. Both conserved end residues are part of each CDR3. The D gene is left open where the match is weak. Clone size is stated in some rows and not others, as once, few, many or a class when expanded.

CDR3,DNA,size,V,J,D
CSAPGPSGFLRQFF,TGCAGTGCTCCGGGCCCTAGCGGGTTCCTTCGGCAGTTCTTC,.,TRBV20-1,TRBJ2-1,TRBD2
CAISEGLAGGEDTQYF,TGTGCCATCAGTGAGGGACTAGCGGGAGGGGAAGATACGCAGTATTTT,.,TRBV10-3,TRBJ2-3,TRBD2
CSARDLRSSNEKLFF,TGCAGTGCTAGAGATCTCAGGAGTTCTAATGAAAAACTGTTTTTT,.,TRBV20-1,TRBJ1-4,.
CASRNSVRDRDANEKLFF,TGTGCCAGCAGGAACTCGGTTCGGGACCGAGACGCTAATGAAAAACTGTTTTTT,few,TRBV7-9,TRBJ1-4,.
CASTGEYNEQFF,TGTGCCAGCACGGGGGAGTACAATGAGCAGTTCTTC,.,TRBV2,TRBJ2-1,.
CASSLAMGWRSYEQYF,TGTGCCAGCAGCTTAGCGATGGGCTGGCGGTCCTACGAGCAGTACTTC,.,TRBV7-2,TRBJ2-7,.
CASSVARGIFNEQFF,TGTGCCAGCAGCGTAGCTAGGGGAATCTTCAATGAGCAGTTCTTC,.,TRBV9,TRBJ2-1,.
CSARVASMETQYF,TGCAGTGCTAGAGTGGCTAGCATGGAGACCCAGTACTTC,.,TRBV20-1,TRBJ2-5,.
CASSLDPGPYNEQFF,TGCGCCAGCAGCTTAGATCCAGGCCCCTACAATGAGCAGTTCTTC,.,TRBV5-1,TRBJ2-1,.
CATSRSPAGWSNQPQHF,TGTGCCACCAGCAGGTCCCCGGCGGGTTGGAGCAATCAGCCCCAGCATTTT,.,TRBV15,TRBJ1-5,.
CSATQRASGSSYEQYF,TGCAGTGCTACCCAACGGGCTAGCGGGAGCTCCTACGAGCAGTACTTC,few,TRBV20-1,TRBJ2-7,TRBD2
CASSFRTQSVETQYF,TGTGCCAGCAGCTTCCGGACGCAGTCGGTGGAGACCCAGTACTTC,.,TRBV7-9,TRBJ2-5,.
CASSPELAGASTYNEQFF,TGTGCCAGCAGCCCGGAACTAGCGGGAGCCTCCACCTACAATGAGCAGTTCTTC,.,TRBV7-3,TRBJ2-1,TRBD2
CASSRYAESTDTQYF,TGCGCCAGCAGTCGTTACGCCGAAAGCACAGATACGCAGTATTTT,.,TRBV5-1,TRBJ2-3,.
CASSRFGTGDYEQYF,TGTGCCAGCAGCCGCTTTGGGACAGGGGACTACGAGCAGTACTTC,once,TRBV14,TRBJ2-7,TRBD1
CASSFKGPGESQYF,TGTGCCAGCAGTTTCAAGGGCCCGGGGGAGAGTCAGTACTTC,once,TRBV27,TRBJ2-4,.
CASSQDGQVDEQYF,TGCGCCAGCAGCCAAGATGGGCAAGTGGACGAGCAGTACTTC,.,TRBV4-1,TRBJ2-7,.
CASRTGADEQFF,TGTGCCAGCAGAACAGGGGCTGATGAGCAGTTCTTC,.,TRBV2,TRBJ2-1,TRBD1
CATQGIGSNEQFF,TGTGCCACCCAGGGGATTGGGTCCAATGAGCAGTTCTTC,.,TRBV5-4,TRBJ2-1,.
CGCGRPSSYEQYF,TGTGGTTGTGGGCGGCCCAGCTCCTACGAGCAGTACTTC,.,TRBV2,TRBJ2-7,.
CASTFGTSGEHEQYF,TGTGCCAGCACTTTTGGGACTAGCGGGGAGCACGAGCAGTACTTC,.,TRBV6-6,TRBJ2-7,TRBD2
CAISRDRADEQYF,TGTGCCATCAGTCGGGACAGGGCCGACGAGCAGTACTTC,.,TRBV10-3,TRBJ2-7,TRBD1
CATSTTPGTRPSYEQYF,TGTGCCACCAGCACTACCCCCGGGACAAGGCCCTCCTACGAGCAGTACTTC,.,TRBV15,TRBJ2-7,.
CASSLRTAYQETQYF,TGTGCCAGCTCCCTAAGGACAGCGTACCAAGAGACCCAGTACTTC,few,TRBV2,TRBJ2-5,.
CSATPGSTDTQYF,TGCAGTGCTACCCCTGGAAGCACAGATACGCAGTATTTT,few,TRBV20-1,TRBJ2-3,.
CASSYSGFYEQYF,TGTGCCAGCAGTTATTCAGGGTTCTACGAGCAGTACTTC,.,TRBV6-5,TRBJ2-7,.
CSVDRGTQYF,TGCAGCGTCGACCGTGGTACGCAGTATTTT,few,TRBV29-1,TRBJ2-3,.
CSARDARGGTDTQYF,TGCAGTGCTAGAGATGCCCGGGGCGGAACAGATACGCAGTATTTT,few,TRBV20-1,TRBJ2-3,.
CASNPVDGDYEQYF,TGTGCCAGCAACCCCGTGGACGGGGACTACGAGCAGTACTTC,.,TRBV5-6,TRBJ2-7,.
CASSRGQGLVDEQFF,TGTGCCAGCTCCCGGGGGCAGGGGTTGGTCGATGAGCAGTTCTTC,.,TRBV7-6,TRBJ2-1,.
CASSLDGDEQFF,TGCGCCAGCAGCTTGGATGGGGATGAGCAGTTCTTC,.,TRBV5-1,TRBJ2-1,.
CAISEGAGIRNEQFF,TGTGCCATCAGTGAGGGCGCGGGAATCAGGAATGAGCAGTTCTTC,.,TRBV10-3,TRBJ2-1,.
CSATTPNQGPILYEQYF,TGCAGTGCTACTACTCCCAACCAAGGGCCAATACTCTACGAGCAGTACTTC,.,TRBV20-1,TRBJ2-7,.
CASSLAGEDTQYF,TGTGCCAGCAGCTTAGCGGGGGAAGATACGCAGTATTTT,.,TRBV5-1,TRBJ2-3,TRBD2
CASRDGQGLQYSNQPQHF,TGTGCCAGCAGGGATGGACAGGGCTTACAATATAGCAATCAGCCCCAGCATTTT,.,TRBV6-1,TRBJ1-5,TRBD1
CASSLVFTRTDEETQYF,TGTGCCAGCAGCTTAGTCTTCACGAGGACAGACGAAGAGACCCAGTACTTC,.,TRBV7-9,TRBJ2-5,.
CASSLEVTSTDTQYF,TGCGCCAGCAGCTTGGAGGTTACTAGCACAGATACGCAGTATTTT,.,TRBV5-1,TRBJ2-3,.
CSVIWDSHSYEQYF,TGCAGCGTAATTTGGGACAGTCACTCCTACGAGCAGTACTTC,.,TRBV29-1,TRBJ2-7,TRBD1
CASSAGTLHHEQFF,TGTGCCAGCAGCGCCGGGACTCTACACCATGAGCAGTTCTTC,few,TRBV7-7,TRBJ2-1,.